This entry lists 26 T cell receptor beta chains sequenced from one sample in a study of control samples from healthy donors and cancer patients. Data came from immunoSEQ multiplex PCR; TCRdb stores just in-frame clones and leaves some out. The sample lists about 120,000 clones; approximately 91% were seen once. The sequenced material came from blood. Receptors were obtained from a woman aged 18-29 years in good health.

Here the CDR3 DNA reads TGTGCCAGCAGTGAGAGTTGGGGAGCCAAAAACATTCAGTACTTC. This sequence encodes CASSESWGAKNIQYF. The chain is built from TRBV6-1 and TRBJ2-4; no clear D gene. The CDR3 consists of 15 residues. Germline loops: CDR1 MNHNS, CDR2 SASEGT. The V end lost 3 bases, the J end lost 0 bases, and 9 bases lay between the germline ends.

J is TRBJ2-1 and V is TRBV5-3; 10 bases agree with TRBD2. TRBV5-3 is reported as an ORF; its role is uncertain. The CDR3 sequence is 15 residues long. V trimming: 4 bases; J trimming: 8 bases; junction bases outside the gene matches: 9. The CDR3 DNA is TGTGCCAGAAGCGCCCCTAGCGGGAGTAAATATGAGCAGTTCTTC. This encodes CARSAPSGSKYEQFF.

The CDR3 region is CASKGGAGVTYEQYF. The CDR3 region has the DNA TGTGCCAGCAAGGGTGGAGCGGGGGTCACCTACGAGCAGTACTTC. The V and J genes are TRBV2 and TRBJ2-7; 8 positions match TRBD2. J lost 2 bases, V lost 7 bases, and 10 bases had no gene match. The CDR3 length is 15 residues. Germline V gene sequence: CDR1 SNHLY, CDR2 FYNNEI. Combining the CDR3 with reference TRBV2 and TRBJ2-7 gives the whole variable domain EPEVTQTPSHQVTQMGQEVILRCVPISNHLYFYWYRQILGQKVEFLVSFYNNEISEKSEIFDDQFSVERPDGSNFTLKIRSTKLEDSAMYFCASKGGAGVTYEQYFGPGTRLTVT.

The CDR3 protein is CASSQGQAYEQYF. The CDR3 DNA sequence: TGTGCCAGCAGTCAAGGACAGGCCTACGAGCAGTACTTC. The chain carries TRBV2 and TRBJ2-7; TRBD1 matches at 7 bases. CDR3 length equals 13 residues. CDR1 is SNHLY and CDR2 is FYNNEI in the germline V gene. J lost 2 bases, V lost 5 bases, and 3 bases had no gene match.

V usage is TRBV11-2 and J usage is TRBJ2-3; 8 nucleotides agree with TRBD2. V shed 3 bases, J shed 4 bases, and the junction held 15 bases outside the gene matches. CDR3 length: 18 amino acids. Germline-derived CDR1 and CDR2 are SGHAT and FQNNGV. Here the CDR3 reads CASSFRKGGRPRSDTQYF. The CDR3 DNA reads TGTGCCAGCAGCTTCCGGAAGGGCGGGAGGCCGAGGTCAGATACGCAGTATTTT. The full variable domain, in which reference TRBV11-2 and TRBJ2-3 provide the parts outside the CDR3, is EAGVAQSPRYKIIEKRQSVAFWCNPISGHATLYWYQQILGQGPKLLIQFQNNGVVDDSQLPKDRFSAERLKGVDSTLKIQPAKLEDSAVYLCASSFRKGGRPRSDTQYFGPGTRLTVL.

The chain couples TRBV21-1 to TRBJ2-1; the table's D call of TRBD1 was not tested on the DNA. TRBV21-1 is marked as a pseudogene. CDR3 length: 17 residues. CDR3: CASSQAPGQGCNNEQFF. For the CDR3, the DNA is TGTGCCAGCAGCCAAGCCCCGGGACAGGGCTGCAACAATGAGCAGTTCTTC.

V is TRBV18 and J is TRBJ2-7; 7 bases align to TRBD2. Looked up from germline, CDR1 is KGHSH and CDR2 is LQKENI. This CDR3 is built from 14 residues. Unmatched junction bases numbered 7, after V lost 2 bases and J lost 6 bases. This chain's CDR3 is CASSPMSGKPEQYF. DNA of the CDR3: TGTGCCAGCTCACCAATGAGCGGGAAGCCCGAGCAGTACTTC.

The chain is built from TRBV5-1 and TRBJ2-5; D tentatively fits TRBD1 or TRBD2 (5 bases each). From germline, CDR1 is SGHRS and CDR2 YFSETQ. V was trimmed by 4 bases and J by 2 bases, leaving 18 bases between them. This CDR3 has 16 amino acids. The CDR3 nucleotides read TGCGCCAGCAGCGGGGATGGAGGTAGGGGACAAGAGACCCAGTACTTC. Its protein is CASSGDGGRGQETQYF.

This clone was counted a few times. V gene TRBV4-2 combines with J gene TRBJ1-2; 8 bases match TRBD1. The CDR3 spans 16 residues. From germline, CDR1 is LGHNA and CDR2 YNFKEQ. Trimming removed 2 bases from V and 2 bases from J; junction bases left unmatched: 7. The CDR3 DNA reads TGTGCCAGCAGCCAATCCAGGGGGCGAGGCAACTATGGCTACACCTTC. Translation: CASSQSRGRGNYGYTF.

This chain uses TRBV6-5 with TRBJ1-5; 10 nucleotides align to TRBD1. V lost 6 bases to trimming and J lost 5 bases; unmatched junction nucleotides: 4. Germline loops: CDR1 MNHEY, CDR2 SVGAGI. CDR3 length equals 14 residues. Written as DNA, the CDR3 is TGTGCCAGCAGGGCCGGGACAGGGGATCAGCCCCAGCATTTT. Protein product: CASRAGTGDQPQHF.

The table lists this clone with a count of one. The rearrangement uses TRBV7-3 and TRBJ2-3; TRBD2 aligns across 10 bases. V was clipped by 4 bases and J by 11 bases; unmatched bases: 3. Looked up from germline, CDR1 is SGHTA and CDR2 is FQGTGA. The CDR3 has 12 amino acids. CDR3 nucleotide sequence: TGTGCCAGCAGCTCCCTAGCGGGGGAGCAGTATTTT. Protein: CASSSLAGEQYF.

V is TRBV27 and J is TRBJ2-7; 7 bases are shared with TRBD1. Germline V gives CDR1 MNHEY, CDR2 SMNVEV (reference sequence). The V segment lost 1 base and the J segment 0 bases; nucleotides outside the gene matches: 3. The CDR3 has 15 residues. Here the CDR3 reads CASSLYPGGSYEQYF. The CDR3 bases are TGTGCCAGCAGTTTATACCCAGGGGGCTCCTACGAGCAGTACTTC.

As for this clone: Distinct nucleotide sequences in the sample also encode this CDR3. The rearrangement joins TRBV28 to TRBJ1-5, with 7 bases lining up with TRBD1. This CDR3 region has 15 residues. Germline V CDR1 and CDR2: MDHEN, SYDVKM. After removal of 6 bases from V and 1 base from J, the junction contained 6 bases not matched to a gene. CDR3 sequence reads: CASSLIQGSNQPQHF. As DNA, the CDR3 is TGTGCCAGCAGCCTAATACAGGGGAGCAATCAGCCCCAGCATTTT. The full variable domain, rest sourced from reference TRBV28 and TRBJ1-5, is DVKVTQSSRYLVKRTGEKVFLECVQDMDHENMFWYRQDPGLGLRLIYFSYDVKMKEKGDIPEGYSVSREKKERFSLILESASTNQTSMYLCASSLIQGSNQPQHFGDGTRLSIL.

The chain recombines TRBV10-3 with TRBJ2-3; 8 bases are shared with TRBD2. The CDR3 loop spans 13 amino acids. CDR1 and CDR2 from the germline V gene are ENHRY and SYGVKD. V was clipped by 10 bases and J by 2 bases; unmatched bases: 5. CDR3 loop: CATGLALTDTQYF. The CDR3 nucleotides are TGTGCCACTGGACTAGCCCTCACAGATACGCAGTATTTT.

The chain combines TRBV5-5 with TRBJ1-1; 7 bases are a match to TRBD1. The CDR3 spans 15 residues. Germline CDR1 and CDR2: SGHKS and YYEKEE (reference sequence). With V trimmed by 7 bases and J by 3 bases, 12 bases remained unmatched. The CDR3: CASGTGQSIYTEAFF. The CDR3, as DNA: TGTGCCAGCGGAACGGGACAGTCGATTTACACTGAAGCTTTCTTT.

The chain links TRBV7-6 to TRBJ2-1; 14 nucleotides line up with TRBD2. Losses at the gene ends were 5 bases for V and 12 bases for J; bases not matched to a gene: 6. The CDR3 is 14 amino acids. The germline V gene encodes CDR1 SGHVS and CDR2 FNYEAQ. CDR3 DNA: TGTGCCAGCAGCCCAGAAGGGACTAGCGGGGGGCAGTTCTTC. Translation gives CASSPEGTSGGQFF.

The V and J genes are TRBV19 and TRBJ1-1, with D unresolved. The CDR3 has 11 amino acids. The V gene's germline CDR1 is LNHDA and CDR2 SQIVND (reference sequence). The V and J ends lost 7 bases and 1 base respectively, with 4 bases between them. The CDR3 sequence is CASNQNTEAFF. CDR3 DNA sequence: TGTGCCAGTAACCAGAACACTGAAGCTTTCTTT.

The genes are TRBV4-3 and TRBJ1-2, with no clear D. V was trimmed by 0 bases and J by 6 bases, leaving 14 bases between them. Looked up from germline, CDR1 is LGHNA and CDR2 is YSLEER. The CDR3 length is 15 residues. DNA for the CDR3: TGCGCCAGCAGCCAAGAGTGGCCGGGAACAGATGGCTACACCTTC. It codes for CASSQEWPGTDGYTF.

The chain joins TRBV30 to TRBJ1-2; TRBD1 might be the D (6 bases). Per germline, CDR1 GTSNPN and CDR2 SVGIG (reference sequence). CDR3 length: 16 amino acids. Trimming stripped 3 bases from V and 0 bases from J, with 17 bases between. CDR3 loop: CAWSGTGTPTNYGYTF. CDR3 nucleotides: TGTGCCTGGAGCGGGACGGGGACACCGACTAACTATGGCTACACCTTC.

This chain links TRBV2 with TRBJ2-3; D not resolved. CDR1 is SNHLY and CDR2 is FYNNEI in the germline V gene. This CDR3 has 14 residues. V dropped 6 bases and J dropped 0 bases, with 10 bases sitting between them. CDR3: CASSRSSSTDTQYF. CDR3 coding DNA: TGTGCCAGCAGCCGTAGCAGTAGCACAGATACGCAGTATTTT.

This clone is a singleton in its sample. CDR3 loop: CASSLERWDTGELFF. Written as DNA, the CDR3 is TGTGCCAGCAGCCTAGAGAGATGGGACACCGGGGAGCTGTTTTTT. The chain recombines TRBV7-6 with TRBJ2-2; D call uncertain. Trimming removed 5 bases from V and 3 bases from J, with 13 bases in between. CDR1 and CDR2 from the germline V gene are SGHVS and FNYEAQ. The CDR3 totals 15 residues.

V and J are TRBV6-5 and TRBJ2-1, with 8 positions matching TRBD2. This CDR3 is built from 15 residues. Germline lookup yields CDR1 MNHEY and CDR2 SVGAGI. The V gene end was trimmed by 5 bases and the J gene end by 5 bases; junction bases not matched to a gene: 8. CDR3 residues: CASSPGLGFNNEQFF. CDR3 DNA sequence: TGTGCCAGCAGTCCGGGACTAGGGTTTAACAATGAGCAGTTCTTC.

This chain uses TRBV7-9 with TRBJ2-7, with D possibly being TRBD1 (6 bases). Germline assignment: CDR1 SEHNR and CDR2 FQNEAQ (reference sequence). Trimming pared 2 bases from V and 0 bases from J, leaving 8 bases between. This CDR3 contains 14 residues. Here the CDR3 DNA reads TGTGCCAGCAGCTTAACAGGGAGCTCCTACGAGCAGTACTTC. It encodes CASSLTGSSYEQYF.

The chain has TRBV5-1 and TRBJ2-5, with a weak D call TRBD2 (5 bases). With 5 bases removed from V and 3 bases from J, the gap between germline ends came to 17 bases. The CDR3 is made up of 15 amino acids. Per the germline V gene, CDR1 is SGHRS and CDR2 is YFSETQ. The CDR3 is CASSYSRTLKETQYF. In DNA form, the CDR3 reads TGCGCCAGCAGTTATAGCCGGACTCTCAAAGAGACCCAGTACTTC.

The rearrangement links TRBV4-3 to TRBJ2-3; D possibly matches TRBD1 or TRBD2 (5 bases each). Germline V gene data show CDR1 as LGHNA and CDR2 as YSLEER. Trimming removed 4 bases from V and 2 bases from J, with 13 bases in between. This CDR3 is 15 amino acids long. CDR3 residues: CASSPSRDHTDTQYF. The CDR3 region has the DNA TGCGCCAGCAGCCCGAGTCGGGACCACACAGATACGCAGTATTTT.

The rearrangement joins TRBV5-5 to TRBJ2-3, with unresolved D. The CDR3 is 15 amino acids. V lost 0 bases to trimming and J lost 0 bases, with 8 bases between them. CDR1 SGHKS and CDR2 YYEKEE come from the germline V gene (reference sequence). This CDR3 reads CASSLGPDSTDTQYF. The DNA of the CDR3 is TGTGCCAGCAGCTTGGGCCCCGACAGCACAGATACGCAGTATTTT.